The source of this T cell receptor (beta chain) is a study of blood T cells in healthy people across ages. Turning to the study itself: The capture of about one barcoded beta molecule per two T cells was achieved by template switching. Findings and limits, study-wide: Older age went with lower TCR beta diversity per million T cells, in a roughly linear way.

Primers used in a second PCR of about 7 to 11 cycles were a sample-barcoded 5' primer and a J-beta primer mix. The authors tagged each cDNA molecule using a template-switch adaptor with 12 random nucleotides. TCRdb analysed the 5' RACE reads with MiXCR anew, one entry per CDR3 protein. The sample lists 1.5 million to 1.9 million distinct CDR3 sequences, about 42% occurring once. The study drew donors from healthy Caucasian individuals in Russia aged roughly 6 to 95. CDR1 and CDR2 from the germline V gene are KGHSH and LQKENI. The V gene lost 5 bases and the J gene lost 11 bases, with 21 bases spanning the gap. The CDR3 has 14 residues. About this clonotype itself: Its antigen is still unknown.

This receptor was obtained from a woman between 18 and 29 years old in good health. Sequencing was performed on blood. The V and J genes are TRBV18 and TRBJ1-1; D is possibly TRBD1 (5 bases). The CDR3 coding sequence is TGTGCCAGCTCAAAAGAACGAGGGGTCTTGCTCGCTTTCTTT. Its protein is CASSKERGVLLAFF.